These T cell receptor beta chains were read from a single sample in a study of T cells in localized non-small cell lung cancer. The method was immunoSEQ multiplex PCR; TCRdb's version includes in-frame clones alone and lacks a portion of them. Among some 29,000 clones listed, 80% to 90% were seen once. The sequences come from peripheral blood, collected before any cancer treatment. The source of these receptors is a woman aged 18-49 years with stage I lung adenocarcinoma. CDR3s include the opening cysteine and the closing phenylalanine or tryptophan. The D gene is left open where the match is weak. Not all rows give a size; the values are once, few, many and, for expanded clones, a class.

CDR3 length | J gene | V gene | clone size | D gene | CDR3 protein | CDR3 DNA
13 | TRBJ1-1 | TRBV5-3 | . | . | CARSLYGGAEAFF | TGTGCCAGAAGCTTGTACGGGGGAGCTGAAGCTTTCTTT
14 | TRBJ2-7 | TRBV10-3 | . | TRBD2 | CAISATSGAYEQYF | TGTGCCATCAGTGCCACTAGCGGGGCCTACGAGCAGTACTTC
15 | TRBJ2-1 | TRBV15 | . | TRBD2 | CATRSGLGISNEQFF | TGTGCCACCAGAAGTGGACTAGGGATTTCTAATGAGCAGTTCTTC
15 | TRBJ2-7 | TRBV7-8 | . | . | CASSLGGGGEGEQYF | TGTGCCAGCAGCTTAGGAGGTGGGGGAGAGGGCGAGCAGTACTTC
14 | TRBJ1-1 | TRBV18 | . | . | CASSPGIADTEAFF | TGTGCCAGCTCACCTGGTATAGCAGACACTGAAGCTTTCTTT
15 | TRBJ2-4 | TRBV7-2 | . | . | CASSLQALAKNIQYF | TGTGCCAGCAGCTTACAGGCCCTAGCCAAAAACATTCAGTACTTC
14 | TRBJ2-3 | TRBV5-1 | . | . | CASSLAAYTDTQYF | TGCGCCAGCAGCTTGGCAGCCTACACAGATACGCAGTATTTT
14 | TRBJ2-5 | TRBV5-1 | . | . | CASSLVGYDETQYF | TGCGCCAGCAGCTTGGTTGGTTACGACGAGACCCAGTACTTC
16 | TRBJ2-3 | TRBV4-1 | . | . | CASSQGVVLTGGTQYF | TGCGCCAGCAGCCAAGGGGTCGTATTGACCGGGGGTACGCAGTATTTT
14 | TRBJ2-3 | TRBV7-2 | few | . | CASTLTRGADTQYF | TGTGCCAGCACTCTAACCAGGGGCGCAGATACGCAGTATTTT
17 | TRBJ2-7 | TRBV27 | . | TRBD2 | CASSLSWTSSPIGEQYF | TGTGCCAGCAGTTTATCGTGGACTAGCTCCCCGATTGGCGAGCAGTACTTC
15 | TRBJ1-1 | TRBV10-1 | . | . | CASSGSVSERTEAFF | TGCGCCAGCAGTGGGAGCGTATCGGAGAGAACTGAAGCTTTCTTT
14 | TRBJ1-2 | TRBV29-1 | . | . | CSVELLAANYGYTF | TGCAGCGTTGAGTTATTAGCAGCTAACTATGGCTACACCTTC
17 | TRBJ2-7 | TRBV23-1 | . | . | CASSLYGKGVYSYEQYF | TGCGCCAGCAGCCTTTACGGTAAAGGAGTATATTCCTACGAGCAGTACTTC
16 | TRBJ1-4 | TRBV27 | . | TRBD1 | CASSSPHRGTNEKLFF | TGTGCCAGCAGTTCCCCTCACAGGGGAACTAATGAAAAACTGTTTTTT
12 | TRBJ2-5 | TRBV7-2 | . | . | CASSRTQETQYF | TGTGCCAGCAGCCGCACCCAAGAGACCCAGTACTTC
14 | TRBJ1-5 | TRBV10-3 | . | . | CAISEEGGNQPQHF | TGTGCCATCAGTGAGGAGGGGGGCAATCAGCCCCAGCATTTT
15 | TRBJ1-2 | TRBV5-1 | . | . | CASSYERDINYGYTF | TGCGCCAGCAGCTACGAACGGGACATCAACTATGGCTACACCTTC
13 | TRBJ1-1 | TRBV7-9 | . | TRBD1 | CASSQDRVEKAFF | TGTGCCAGCAGCCAAGACAGGGTGGAGAAAGCTTTCTTT
13 | TRBJ1-5 | TRBV19 | once | . | CASTEKGFGPQHF | TGTGCCAGTACCGAGAAGGGTTTTGGGCCCCAGCATTTT
12 | TRBJ1-2 | TRBV28 | . | . | CASSSNPYGYTF | TGTGCCAGCAGCTCCAACCCCTATGGCTACACCTTC
13 | TRBJ2-7 | TRBV5-5 | . | . | CASSLGFSYEQYF | TGTGCCAGCAGCTTGGGTTTTTCCTACGAGCAGTACTTC
17 | TRBJ2-1 | TRBV28 | . | . | CASSSLGTARGKGEQFF | TGTGCCAGCAGTTCCTTAGGGACGGCCAGGGGAAAGGGTGAGCAGTTCTTC
12 | TRBJ1-5 | TRBV29-1 | . | . | CSVGDRGLSEHF | TGCAGCGTTGGAGACCGTGGTCTTAGTGAGCATTTT
14 | TRBJ1-5 | TRBV5-1 | . | . | CASSLDGGNQPQHF | TGCGCCAGCAGCTTGGATGGGGGAAATCAGCCCCAGCATTTT
15 | TRBJ2-3 | TRBV10-1 | . | . | CASSDPGMGGDTQYF | TGCGCCAGCAGTGACCCCGGGATGGGGGGAGATACGCAGTATTTT
15 | TRBJ1-1 | TRBV5-6 | . | TRBD1 | CASSQGQGWATEAFF | TGTGCCAGCAGCCAGGGACAGGGGTGGGCCACTGAAGCTTTCTTT
13 | TRBJ2-5 | TRBV5-1 | . | . | CASSLVRGEEQYF | TGCGCCAGCAGCTTGGTCAGGGGAGAAGAGCAGTACTTC
12 | TRBJ2-1 | TRBV7-3 | . | . | CASGVRDSEQFF | TGTGCCAGCGGGGTCCGAGATAGTGAGCAGTTCTTC
15 | TRBJ2-7 | TRBV4-1 | . | . | CASSPGLVLFYEQYF | TGCGCCAGCAGCCCGGGACTCGTCTTATTCTACGAGCAGTACTTC
15 | TRBJ2-1 | TRBV19 | once | . | CASSSDTSSYNEQFF | TGTGCCAGTAGTAGCGATACAAGCTCCTACAATGAGCAGTTCTTC
15 | TRBJ1-2 | TRBV19 | once | TRBD1 | CASSTMTGVNYGYTF | TGTGCCAGTAGTACCATGACAGGGGTTAACTATGGCTACACCTTC
14 | TRBJ2-7 | TRBV11-3 | . | . | CASTTTARPYEQYF | TGTGCCAGCACCACGACAGCGCGCCCCTACGAGCAGTACTTC
17 | TRBJ2-2 | TRBV4-3 | . | . | CASSQGVLGANTGELFF | TGCGCCAGCAGCCAAGGAGTACTCGGAGCGAACACCGGGGAGCTGTTTTTT
14 | TRBJ1-5 | TRBV7-6 | . | TRBD1 | CASSSGQGGQPQHF | TGTGCCAGCAGCTCGGGACAGGGCGGTCAGCCCCAGCATTTT
16 | TRBJ2-5 | TRBV7-2 | . | TRBD2 | CASSPQPGLAQETQYF | TGTGCCAGCAGCCCCCAACCCGGACTAGCCCAAGAGACCCAGTACTTC
15 | TRBJ2-2 | TRBV11-3 | . | . | CASSLGQGNTGELFF | TGTGCCAGCAGCTTAGGGCAGGGCAACACCGGGGAGCTGTTTTTT